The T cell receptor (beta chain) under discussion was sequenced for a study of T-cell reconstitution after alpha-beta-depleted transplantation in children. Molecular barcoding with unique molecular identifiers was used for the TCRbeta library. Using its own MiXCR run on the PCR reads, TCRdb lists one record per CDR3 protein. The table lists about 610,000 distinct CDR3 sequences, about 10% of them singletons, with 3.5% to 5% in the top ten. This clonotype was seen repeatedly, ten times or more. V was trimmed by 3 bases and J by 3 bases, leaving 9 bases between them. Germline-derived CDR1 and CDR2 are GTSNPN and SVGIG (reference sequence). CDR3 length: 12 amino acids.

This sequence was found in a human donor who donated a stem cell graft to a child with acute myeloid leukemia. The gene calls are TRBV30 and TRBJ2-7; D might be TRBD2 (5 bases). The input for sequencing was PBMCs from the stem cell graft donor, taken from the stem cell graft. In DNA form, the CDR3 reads TGTGCCTGGAGAGCAACTAGCTACGAGCAGTACTTC. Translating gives CAWRATSYEQYF.